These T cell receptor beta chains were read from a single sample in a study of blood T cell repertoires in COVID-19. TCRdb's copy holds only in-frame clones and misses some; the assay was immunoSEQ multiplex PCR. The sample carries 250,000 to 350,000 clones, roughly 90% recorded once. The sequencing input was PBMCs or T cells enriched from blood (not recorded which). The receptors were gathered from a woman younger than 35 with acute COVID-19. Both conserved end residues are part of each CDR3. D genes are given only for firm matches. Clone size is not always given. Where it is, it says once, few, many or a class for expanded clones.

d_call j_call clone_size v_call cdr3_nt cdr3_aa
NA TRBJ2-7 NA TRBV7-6 TGTGCCAGCAGCTTAATGGGGGGTGACGAGCAGTACTTC CASSLMGGDEQYF
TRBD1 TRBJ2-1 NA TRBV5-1 TGCGCCAGCAGCCCTTACGCGGCAGGGGGCGCCTACAATGAGCAGTTCTTC CASSPYAAGGAYNEQFF
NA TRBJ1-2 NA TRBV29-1 TGCAGCGCTGTTCAGGCAGGCGGCTACACCTTC CSAVQAGGYTF
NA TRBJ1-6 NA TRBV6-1 TGTGCCAGCAGTGAAGGGGCAGGTGAAAGCTCCTATAATTCACCCCTCCACTTT CASSEGAGESSYNSPLHF
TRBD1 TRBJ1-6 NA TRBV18 TGTGCCAGCTCACCTACGGACAGGGGGTATAATTCACCCCTCCACTTT CASSPTDRGYNSPLHF
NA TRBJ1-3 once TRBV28 TGTGCCAGCAGCCAGTACTCTGGAAACACCATATATTTT CASSQYSGNTIYF
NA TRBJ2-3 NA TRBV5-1 TGCGCCAGCAGCTTGGGAACCCGGAGGTCAGATACGCAGTATTTT CASSLGTRRSDTQYF
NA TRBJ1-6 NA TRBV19 TGTGCCAGTACCTCCTTGAACAGGGACTATAATTCACCCCTCCACTTT CASTSLNRDYNSPLHF
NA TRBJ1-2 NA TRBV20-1 TGCAGTGCTGGCTCAAGCTATGGCTACACCTTC CSAGSSYGYTF
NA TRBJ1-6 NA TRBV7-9 TGTGCCAGCAGCTTAAATCGGGAGAAGGACTCACCCCTCCACTTT CASSLNREKDSPLHF
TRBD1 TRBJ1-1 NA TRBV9 TGTGCCAGCAGCAAGACAGGGGGAGACACTGAAGCTTTCTTT CASSKTGGDTEAFF
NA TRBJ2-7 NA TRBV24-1 TGTGCCACCAGCTACGGACAGAACTACGAGCAGTACTTC CATSYGQNYEQYF
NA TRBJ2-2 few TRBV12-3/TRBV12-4 TGTGCCAGCAGTTCCCAGGATTCCGGGGAGCTGTTTTTT CASSSQDSGELFF
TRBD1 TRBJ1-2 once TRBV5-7 TGTGCCAGCAGCTCCAACAGTAGGGGGCCCGAAGATGGCTACACCTTC CASSSNSRGPEDGYTF
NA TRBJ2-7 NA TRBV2 TGTGCCAGCATTGGGTCTAGGACCTACGAGCAGTACTTC CASIGSRTYEQYF
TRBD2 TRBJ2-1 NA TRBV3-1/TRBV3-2 TGTGCCAGCAGCCAAGTCTTCGGGGGGGAGCAGTTCTTC CASSQVFGGEQFF
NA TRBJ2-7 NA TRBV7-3 TGTGCCAGCAGCTTAGGAGCAGGGCCCTCCTACGAGCAGTACTTC CASSLGAGPSYEQYF
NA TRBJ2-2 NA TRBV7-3 TGTGCCAGCAGCTTATATGGCGGGAAGAACACCGGGGAGCTGTTTTTT CASSLYGGKNTGELFF
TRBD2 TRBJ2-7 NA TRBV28 TGTGCCAGCAGTCGCAGGACTAGCCGACCCTACGAGCAGTACTTC CASSRRTSRPYEQYF
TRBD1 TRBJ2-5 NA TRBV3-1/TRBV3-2 TGTGCCAGCAGCCGACAGACAGGGGAGACCCAGTACTTC CASSRQTGETQYF
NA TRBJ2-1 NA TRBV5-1 TGCGCCAGCAGCGGCCGCGACAGGTACAATGAGCAGTTCTTC CASSGRDRYNEQFF
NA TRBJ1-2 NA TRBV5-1 TGCGCCAGCACAGAATTGGCAGGTTCGAACTATGGCTACACCTTC CASTELAGSNYGYTF
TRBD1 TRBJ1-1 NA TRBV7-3 TGTGCCAGCAGCTTATGGGCCAGGGGGCATAAGGAAGCTTTCTTT CASSLWARGHKEAFF
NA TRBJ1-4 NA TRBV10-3 TGTGCCATCAGTGAGGGCGGATTCAATGAAAAACTGTTTTTT CAISEGGFNEKLFF
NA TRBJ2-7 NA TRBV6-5 TGTGCCAGCAGTTCCCCGACAGTCTACGAGCAGTACTTC CASSSPTVYEQYF